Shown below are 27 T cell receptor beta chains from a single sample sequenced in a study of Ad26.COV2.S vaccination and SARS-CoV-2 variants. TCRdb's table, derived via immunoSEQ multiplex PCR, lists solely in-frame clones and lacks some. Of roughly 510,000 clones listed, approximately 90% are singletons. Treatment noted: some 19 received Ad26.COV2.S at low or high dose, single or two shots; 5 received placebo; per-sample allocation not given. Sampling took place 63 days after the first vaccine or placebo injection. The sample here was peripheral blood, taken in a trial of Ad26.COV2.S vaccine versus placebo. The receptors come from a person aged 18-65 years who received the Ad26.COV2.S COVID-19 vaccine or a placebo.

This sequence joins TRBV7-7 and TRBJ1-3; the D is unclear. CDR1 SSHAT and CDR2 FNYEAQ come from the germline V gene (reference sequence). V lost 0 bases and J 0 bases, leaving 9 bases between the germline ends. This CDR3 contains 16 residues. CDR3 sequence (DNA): TGTGCCAGCAGCTTAGCGCCGGCCGGCTCTGGAAACACCATATATTTT. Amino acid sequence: CASSLAPAGSGNTIYF.

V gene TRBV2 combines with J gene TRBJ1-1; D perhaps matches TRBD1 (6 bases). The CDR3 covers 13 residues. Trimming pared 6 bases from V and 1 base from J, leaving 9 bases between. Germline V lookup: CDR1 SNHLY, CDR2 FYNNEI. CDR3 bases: TGTGCCAGCAGAGTAGGGGGGAACACTGAAGCTTTCTTT. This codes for CASRVGGNTEAFF.

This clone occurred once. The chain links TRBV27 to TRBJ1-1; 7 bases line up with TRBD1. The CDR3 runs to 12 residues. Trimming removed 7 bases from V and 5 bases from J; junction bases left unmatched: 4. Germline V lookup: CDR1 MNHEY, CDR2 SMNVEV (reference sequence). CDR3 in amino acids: CASTTGETEAFF. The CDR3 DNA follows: TGTGCCAGCACCACAGGGGAGACTGAAGCTTTCTTT.

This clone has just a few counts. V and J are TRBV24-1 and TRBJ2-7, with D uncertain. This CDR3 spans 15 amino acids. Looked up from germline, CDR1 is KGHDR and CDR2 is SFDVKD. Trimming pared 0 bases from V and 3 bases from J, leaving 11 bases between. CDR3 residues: CATSDLRRHHYEQYF. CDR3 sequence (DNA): TGTGCCACCAGTGATTTGAGGAGACATCACTACGAGCAGTACTTC.

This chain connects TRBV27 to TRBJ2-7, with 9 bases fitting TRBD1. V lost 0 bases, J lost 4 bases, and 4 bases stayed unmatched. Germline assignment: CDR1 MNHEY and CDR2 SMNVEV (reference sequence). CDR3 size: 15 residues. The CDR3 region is CASSLSIGTGYEQYF. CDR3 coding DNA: TGTGCCAGCAGTTTATCGATCGGGACAGGGTACGAGCAGTACTTC.

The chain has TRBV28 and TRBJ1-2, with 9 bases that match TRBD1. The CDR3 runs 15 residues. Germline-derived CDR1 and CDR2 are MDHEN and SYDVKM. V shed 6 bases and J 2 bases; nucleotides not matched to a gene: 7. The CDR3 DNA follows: TGTGCCAGCAGGGTCGGGACAGGGCGGAACTATGGCTACACCTTC. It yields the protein CASRVGTGRNYGYTF.

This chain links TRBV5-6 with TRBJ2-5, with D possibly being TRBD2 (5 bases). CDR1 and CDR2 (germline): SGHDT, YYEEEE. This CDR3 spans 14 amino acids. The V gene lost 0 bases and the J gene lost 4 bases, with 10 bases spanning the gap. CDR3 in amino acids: CASSLGGLVETQYF. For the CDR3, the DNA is TGTGCCAGCAGCTTGGGTGGACTCGTAGAGACCCAGTACTTC.

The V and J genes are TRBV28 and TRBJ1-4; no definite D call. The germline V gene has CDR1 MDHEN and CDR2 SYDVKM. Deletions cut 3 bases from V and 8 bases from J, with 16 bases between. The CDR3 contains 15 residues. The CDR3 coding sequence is TGTGCCAGCAGTTTGGCCCTGACGGGTCACGAAAAACTGTTTTTT. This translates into CASSLALTGHEKLFF.

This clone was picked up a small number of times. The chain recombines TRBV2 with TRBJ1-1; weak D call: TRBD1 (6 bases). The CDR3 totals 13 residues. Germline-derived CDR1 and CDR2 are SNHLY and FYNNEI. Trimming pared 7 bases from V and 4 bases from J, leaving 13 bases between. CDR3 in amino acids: CASKVGTTTEAFF. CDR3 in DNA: TGTGCCAGCAAGGTCGGGACAACCACTGAAGCTTTCTTT.

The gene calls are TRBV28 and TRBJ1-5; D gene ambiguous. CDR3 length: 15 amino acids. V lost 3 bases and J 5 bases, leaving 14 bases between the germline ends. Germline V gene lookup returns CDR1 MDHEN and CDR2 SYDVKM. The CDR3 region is CASSFPQGYHQPQHF. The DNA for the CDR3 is TGTGCCAGCAGTTTCCCACAAGGCTATCATCAGCCCCAGCATTTT.

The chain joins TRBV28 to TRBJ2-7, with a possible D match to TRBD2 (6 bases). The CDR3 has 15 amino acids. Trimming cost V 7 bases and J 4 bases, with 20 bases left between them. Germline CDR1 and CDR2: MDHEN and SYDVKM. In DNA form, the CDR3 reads TGTGCCAGCACGGGGGTCCATAACACACATTACGAGCAGTACTTC. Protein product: CASTGVHNTHYEQYF.

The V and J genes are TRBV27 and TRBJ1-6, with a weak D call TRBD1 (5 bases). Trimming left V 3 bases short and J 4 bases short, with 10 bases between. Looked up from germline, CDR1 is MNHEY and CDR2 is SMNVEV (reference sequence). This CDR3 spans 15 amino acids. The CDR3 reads CASSLEGLYNSPLHF. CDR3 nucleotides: TGTGCCAGCAGTTTGGAGGGGTTGTATAATTCACCCCTCCACTTT.

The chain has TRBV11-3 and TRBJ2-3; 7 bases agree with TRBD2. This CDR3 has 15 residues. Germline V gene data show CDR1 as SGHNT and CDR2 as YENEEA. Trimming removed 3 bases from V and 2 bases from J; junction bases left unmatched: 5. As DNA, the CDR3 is TGTGCCAGCAGCTTGGGTACTAGCGACACAGATACGCAGTATTTT. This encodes CASSLGTSDTDTQYF.

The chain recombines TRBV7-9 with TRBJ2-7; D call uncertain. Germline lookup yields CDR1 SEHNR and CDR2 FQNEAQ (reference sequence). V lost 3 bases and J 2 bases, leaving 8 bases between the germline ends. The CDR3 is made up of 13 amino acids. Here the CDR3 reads CASSLDGPYEQYF. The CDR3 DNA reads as TGTGCCAGCAGCTTGGACGGGCCCTACGAGCAGTACTTC.

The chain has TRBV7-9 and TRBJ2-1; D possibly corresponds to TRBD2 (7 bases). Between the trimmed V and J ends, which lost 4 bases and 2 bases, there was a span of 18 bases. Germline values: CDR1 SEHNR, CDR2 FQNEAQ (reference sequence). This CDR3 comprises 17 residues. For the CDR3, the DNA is TGTGCCAGCAGCTCGCGAGGGGGGGGACCTACCTACAATGAGCAGTTCTTC. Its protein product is CASSSRGGGPTYNEQFF.

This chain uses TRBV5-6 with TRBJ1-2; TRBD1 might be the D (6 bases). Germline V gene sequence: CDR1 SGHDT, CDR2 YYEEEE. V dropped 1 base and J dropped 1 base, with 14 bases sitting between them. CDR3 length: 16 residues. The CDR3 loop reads CASSLYLGHLNYGYTF. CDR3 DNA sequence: TGTGCCAGCAGCTTGTATTTGGGACATCTTAACTATGGCTACACCTTC.

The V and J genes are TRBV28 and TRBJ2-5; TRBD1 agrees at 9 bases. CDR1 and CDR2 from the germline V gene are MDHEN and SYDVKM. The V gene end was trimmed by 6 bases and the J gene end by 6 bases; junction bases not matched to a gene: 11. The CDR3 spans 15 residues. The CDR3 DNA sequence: TGTGCCAGCAGCCGCGGGACAGGGTGGGTAAAGACCCAGTACTTC. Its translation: CASSRGTGWVKTQYF. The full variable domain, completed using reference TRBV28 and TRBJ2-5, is DVKVTQSSRYLVKRTGEKVFLECVQDMDHENMFWYRQDPGLGLRLIYFSYDVKMKEKGDIPEGYSVSREKKERFSLILESASTNQTSMYLCASSRGTGWVKTQYFGPGTRLLVL.

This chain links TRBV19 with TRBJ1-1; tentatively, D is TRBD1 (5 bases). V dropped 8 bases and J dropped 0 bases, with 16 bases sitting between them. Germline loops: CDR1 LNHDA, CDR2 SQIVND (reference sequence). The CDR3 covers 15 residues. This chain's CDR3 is CASSTGTPMNTEAFF. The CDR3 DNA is TGTGCCAGTTCGACCGGGACGCCGATGAACACTGAAGCTTTCTTT. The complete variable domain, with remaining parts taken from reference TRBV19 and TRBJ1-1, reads DGGITQSPKYLFRKEGQNVTLSCEQNLNHDAMYWYRQDPGQGLRLIYYSQIVNDFQKGDIAEGYSVSREKKESFPLTVTSAQKNPTAFYLCASSTGTPMNTEAFFGQGTRLTVV.

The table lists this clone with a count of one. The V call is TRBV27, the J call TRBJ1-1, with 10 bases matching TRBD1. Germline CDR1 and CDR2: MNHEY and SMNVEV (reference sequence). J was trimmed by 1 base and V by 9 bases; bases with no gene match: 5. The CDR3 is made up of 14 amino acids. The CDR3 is CASARQGANTEAFF. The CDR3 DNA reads TGTGCCAGTGCCCGACAGGGGGCGAACACTGAAGCTTTCTTT.

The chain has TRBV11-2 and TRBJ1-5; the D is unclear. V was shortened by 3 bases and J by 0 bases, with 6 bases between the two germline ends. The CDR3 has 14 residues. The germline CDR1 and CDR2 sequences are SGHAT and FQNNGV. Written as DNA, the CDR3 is TGTGCCAGCAGCTTTGGCGGTAGCAATCAGCCCCAGCATTTT. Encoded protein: CASSFGGSNQPQHF. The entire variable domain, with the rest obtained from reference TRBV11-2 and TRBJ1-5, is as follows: EAGVAQSPRYKIIEKRQSVAFWCNPISGHATLYWYQQILGQGPKLLIQFQNNGVVDDSQLPKDRFSAERLKGVDSTLKIQPAKLEDSAVYLCASSFGGSNQPQHFGDGTRLSIL.

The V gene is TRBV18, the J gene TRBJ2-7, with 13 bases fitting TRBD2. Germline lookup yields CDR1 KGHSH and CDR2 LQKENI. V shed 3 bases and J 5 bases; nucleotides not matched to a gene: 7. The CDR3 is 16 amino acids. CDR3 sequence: CASSPGLAGLSNEQYF. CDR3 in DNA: TGTGCCAGCTCACCGGGACTAGCGGGATTGTCTAACGAGCAGTACTTC.

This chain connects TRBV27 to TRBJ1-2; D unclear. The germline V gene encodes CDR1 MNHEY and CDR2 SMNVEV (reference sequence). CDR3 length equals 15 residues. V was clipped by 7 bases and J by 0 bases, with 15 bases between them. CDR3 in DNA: TGTGCCAGCACCTCGTCAGGCAGGTCTAACTATGGCTACACCTTC. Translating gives CASTSSGRSNYGYTF.

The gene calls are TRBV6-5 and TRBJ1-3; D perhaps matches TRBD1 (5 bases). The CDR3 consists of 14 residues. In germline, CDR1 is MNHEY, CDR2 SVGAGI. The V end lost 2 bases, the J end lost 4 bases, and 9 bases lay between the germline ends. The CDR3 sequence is CASSYGAGGNTIYF. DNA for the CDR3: TGTGCCAGCAGTTACGGGGCAGGGGGAAACACCATATATTTT.

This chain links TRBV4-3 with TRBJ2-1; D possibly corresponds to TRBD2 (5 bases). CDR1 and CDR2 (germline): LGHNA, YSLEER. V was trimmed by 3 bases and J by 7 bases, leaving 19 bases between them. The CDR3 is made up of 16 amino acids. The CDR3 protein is CASSHETGPRGNEQFF. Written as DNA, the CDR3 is TGCGCCAGCAGCCATGAAACCGGGCCCCGAGGGAATGAGCAGTTCTTC.

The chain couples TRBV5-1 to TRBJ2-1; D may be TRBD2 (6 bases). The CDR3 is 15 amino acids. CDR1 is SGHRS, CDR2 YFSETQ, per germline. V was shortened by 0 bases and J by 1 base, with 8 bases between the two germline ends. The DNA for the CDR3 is TGCGCCAGCAGCTTGGGACTAGGGTCCTACAATGAGCAGTTCTTC. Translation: CASSLGLGSYNEQFF.

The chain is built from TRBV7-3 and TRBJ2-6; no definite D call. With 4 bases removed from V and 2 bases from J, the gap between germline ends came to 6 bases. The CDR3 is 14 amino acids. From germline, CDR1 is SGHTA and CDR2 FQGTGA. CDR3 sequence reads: CASSYRPGANVLTF. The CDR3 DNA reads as TGTGCCAGCAGCTACAGACCTGGGGCCAACGTCCTGACTTTC.

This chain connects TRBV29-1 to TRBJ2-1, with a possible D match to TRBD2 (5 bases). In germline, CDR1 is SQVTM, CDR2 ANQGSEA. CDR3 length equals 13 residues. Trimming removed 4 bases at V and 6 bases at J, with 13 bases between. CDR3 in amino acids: CSVGSGLGNEQFF. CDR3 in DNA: TGCAGCGTTGGTTCCGGACTCGGCAATGAGCAGTTCTTC.